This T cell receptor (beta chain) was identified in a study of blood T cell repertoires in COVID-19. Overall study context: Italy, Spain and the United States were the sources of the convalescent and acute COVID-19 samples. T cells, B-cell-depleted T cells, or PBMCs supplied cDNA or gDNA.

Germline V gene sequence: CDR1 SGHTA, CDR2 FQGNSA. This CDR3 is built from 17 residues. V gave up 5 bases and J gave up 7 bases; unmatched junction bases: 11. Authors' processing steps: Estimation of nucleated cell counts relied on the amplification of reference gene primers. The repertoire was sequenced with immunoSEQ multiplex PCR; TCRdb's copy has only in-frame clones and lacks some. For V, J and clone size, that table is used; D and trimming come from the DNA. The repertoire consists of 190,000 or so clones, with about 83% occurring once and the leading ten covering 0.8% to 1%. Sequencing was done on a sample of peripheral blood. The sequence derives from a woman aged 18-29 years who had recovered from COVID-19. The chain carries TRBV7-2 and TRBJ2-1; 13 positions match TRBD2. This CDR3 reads CASSKRGLAGTGNEQFF. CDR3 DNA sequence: TGTGCCAGCAGCAAAAGGGGACTAGCGGGAACGGGTAATGAGCAGTTCTTC.